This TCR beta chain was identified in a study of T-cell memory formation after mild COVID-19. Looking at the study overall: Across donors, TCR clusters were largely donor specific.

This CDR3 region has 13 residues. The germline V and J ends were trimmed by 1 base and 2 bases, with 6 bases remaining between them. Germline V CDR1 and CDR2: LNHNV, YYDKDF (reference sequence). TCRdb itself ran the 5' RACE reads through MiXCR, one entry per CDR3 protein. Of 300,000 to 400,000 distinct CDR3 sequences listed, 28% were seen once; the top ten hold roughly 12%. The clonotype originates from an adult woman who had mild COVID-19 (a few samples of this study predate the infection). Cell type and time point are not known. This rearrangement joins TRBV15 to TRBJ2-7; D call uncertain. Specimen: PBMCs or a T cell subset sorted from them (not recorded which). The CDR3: CATSRGHTYEQYF. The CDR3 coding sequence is TGTGCCACCAGCAGAGGACATACCTACGAGCAGTACTTC.